The clone carrying this TCR beta chain was seen only a few times. Time point in this sample: patch test 2, 6 weeks after DPC sensitization. Specified treatment: therapeutic diphenylcyclopropenone sensitization with weekly scalp DPC. From whole blood left unfractionated, total RNA was extracted. This sample is drawn from a study of human T cells and chemical hapten exposure. Study as a whole: Variation in per-sample TCR yields came mainly from small pooled library volume differences.

TCRdb ran MiXCR on the RACE reads and lists one entry per CDR3 protein. The sample has 350,000 to 400,000 distinct CDR3 sequences; about 6% are singletons. V dropped 7 bases and J dropped 0 bases, with 22 bases sitting between them. Germline V gives CDR1 SNHLY, CDR2 FYNNEI. The CDR3 totals 18 residues. The rearrangement links TRBV2 to TRBJ2-1, with D possibly being TRBD1 (7 bases). The material was whole blood, obtained in connection with sensitization to the hapten diphenylcyclopropenone (DPC). The sequence came from a woman aged 18 to 35 with alopecia areata. Some clones in this sample may be carry-over from other donors' samples. In nucleotides, the CDR3 is TGTGCCAGCATCCCGGGAGAGGGGGCTTACCGCTCCTACAATGAGCAGTTCTTC. The encoded protein is CASIPGEGAYRSYNEQFF.